What follows describes a single T cell receptor (beta chain). What it binds is not known. Germline V CDR1 and CDR2: MGHDK, SYGVNS. V shed 3 bases and J 1 base; nucleotides not matched to a gene: 4. This CDR3 contains 15 residues. This record belongs to a study of Ad26.COV2.S vaccination and SARS-CoV-2 variants. Study overall: Ad26.COV2.S arm of COV1001 included the donor. Donor got 5x10^10 or 1x10^11 viral particles of Ad26.COV2.S. General observations from the study: The TCR breadth and depth analyses may have produced an underestimate of total T cell responses.

As to treatment: roughly 19 received Ad26.COV2.S at low or high dose, single or two shots; 5 received placebo; per-sample allocation not given. All samples were drawn on day 63, counting from the first vaccine or placebo injection. The vaccine antigen was prefusion-stabilized Wuhan SARS-CoV-2 spike. Only in-frame clones appear in the TCRdb table, and some are missing; sequencing was by immunoSEQ multiplex PCR. The sample lists approximately 360,000 clones, 80% to 90% occurring once. The receptor comes from a person between 18 and 65 years old who received the Ad26.COV2.S COVID-19 vaccine or a placebo. The J gene is TRBJ1-1, the V gene TRBV25-1; 8 bases fit TRBD1. Specimen: peripheral blood, collected in a trial of Ad26.COV2.S vaccine versus placebo. DNA of the CDR3: TGTGCCAGCAGTGACCCCGGACAGGGGAACACTGAAGCTTTCTTT. Its protein is CASSDPGQGNTEAFF.